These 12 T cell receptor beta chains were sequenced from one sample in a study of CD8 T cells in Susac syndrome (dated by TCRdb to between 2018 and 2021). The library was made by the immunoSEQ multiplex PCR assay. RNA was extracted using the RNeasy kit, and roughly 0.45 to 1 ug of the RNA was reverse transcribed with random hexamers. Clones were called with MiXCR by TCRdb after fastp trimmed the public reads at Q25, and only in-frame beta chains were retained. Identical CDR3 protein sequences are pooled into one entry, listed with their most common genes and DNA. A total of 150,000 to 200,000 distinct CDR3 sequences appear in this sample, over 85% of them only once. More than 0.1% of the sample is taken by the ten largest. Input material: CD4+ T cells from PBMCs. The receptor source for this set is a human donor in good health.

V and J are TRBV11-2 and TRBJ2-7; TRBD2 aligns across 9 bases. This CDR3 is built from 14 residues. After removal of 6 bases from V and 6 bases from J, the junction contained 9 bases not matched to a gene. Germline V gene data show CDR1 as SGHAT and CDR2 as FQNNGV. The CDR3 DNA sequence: TGTGCCAGCAGGACAATAGCGGGAGTCGGCGAGCAGTACTTC. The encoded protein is CASRTIAGVGEQYF. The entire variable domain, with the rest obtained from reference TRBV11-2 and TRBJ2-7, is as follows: EAGVAQSPRYKIIEKRQSVAFWCNPISGHATLYWYQQILGQGPKLLIQFQNNGVVDDSQLPKDRFSAERLKGVDSTLKIQPAKLEDSAVYLCASRTIAGVGEQYFGPGTRLTVT.

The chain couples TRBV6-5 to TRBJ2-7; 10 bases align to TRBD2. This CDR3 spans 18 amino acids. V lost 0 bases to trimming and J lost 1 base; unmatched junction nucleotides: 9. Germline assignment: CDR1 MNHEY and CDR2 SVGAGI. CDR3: CASSYSLVAGGTSYEQYF. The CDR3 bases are TGTGCCAGCAGTTACTCCTTGGTAGCGGGAGGTACATCCTACGAGCAGTACTTC.

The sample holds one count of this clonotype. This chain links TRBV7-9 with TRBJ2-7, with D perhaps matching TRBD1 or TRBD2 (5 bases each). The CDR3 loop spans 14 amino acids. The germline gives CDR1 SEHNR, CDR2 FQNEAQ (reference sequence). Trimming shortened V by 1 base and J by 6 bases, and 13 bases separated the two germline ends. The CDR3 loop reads CASSLEGRAGEQYF. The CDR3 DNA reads TGTGCCAGCAGCTTAGAGGGCAGGGCGGGCGAGCAGTACTTC. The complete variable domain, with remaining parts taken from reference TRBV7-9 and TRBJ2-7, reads DTGVSQNPRHKITKRGQNVTFRCDPISEHNRLYWYRQTLGQGPEFLTYFQNEAQLEKSRLLSDRFSAERPKGSFSTLEIQRTEQGDSAMYLCASSLEGRAGEQYFGPGTRLTVT.

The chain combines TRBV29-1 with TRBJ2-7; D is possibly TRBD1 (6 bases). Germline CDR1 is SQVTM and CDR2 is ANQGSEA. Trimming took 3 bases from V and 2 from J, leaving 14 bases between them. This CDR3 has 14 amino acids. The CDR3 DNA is TGCAGCGTTGAGGGGGCTGACAGGACCTACGAGCAGTACTTC. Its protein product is CSVEGADRTYEQYF.

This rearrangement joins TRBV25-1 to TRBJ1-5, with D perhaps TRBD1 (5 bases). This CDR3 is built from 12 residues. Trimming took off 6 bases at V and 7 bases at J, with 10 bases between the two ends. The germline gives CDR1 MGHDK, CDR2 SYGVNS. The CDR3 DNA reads TGTGCCAGCAGGGGGGGAGGGCAGCCCCAGCATTTT. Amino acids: CASRGGGQPQHF. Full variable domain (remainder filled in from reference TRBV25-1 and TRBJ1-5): EADIYQTPRYLVIGTGKKITLECSQTMGHDKMYWYQQDPGMELHLIHYSYGVNSTEKGDLSSESTVSRIRTEHFPLTLESARPSHTSQYLCASRGGGQPQHFGDGTRLSIL.

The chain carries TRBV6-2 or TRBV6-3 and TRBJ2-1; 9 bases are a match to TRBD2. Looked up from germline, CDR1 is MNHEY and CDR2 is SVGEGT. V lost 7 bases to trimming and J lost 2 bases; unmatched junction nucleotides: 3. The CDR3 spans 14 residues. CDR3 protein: CASNEREAYNEQFF. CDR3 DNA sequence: TGTGCCAGCAACGAGCGGGAGGCCTACAATGAGCAGTTCTTC.

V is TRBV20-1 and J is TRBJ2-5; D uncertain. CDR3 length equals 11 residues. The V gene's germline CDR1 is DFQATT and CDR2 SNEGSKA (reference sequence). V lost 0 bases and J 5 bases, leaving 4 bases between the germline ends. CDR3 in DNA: TGCAGTGCTAGAGATTGGGAGACCCAGTACTTC. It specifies CSARDWETQYF.

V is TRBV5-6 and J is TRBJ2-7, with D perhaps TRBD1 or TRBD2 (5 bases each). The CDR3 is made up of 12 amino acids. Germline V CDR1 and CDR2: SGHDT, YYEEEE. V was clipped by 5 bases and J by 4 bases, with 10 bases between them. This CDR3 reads CASSRWGYEQYF. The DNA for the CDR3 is TGTGCCAGCAGTCGGTGGGGGTACGAGCAGTACTTC.

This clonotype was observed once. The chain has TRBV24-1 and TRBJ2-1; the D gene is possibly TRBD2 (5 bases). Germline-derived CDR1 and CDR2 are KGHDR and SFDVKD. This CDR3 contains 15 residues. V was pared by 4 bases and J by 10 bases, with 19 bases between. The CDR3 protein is CATSDATGITMEQFF. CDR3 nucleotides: TGTGCCACCAGTGACGCAACGGGAATCACAATGGAGCAGTTCTTC.

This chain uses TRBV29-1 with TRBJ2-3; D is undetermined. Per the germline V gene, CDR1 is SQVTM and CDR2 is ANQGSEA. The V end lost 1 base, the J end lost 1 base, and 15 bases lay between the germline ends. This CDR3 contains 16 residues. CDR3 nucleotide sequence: TGCAGCGTTGAAGGGGCCCAGAGAACAGGCACAGATACGCAGTATTTT. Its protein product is CSVEGAQRTGTDTQYF.

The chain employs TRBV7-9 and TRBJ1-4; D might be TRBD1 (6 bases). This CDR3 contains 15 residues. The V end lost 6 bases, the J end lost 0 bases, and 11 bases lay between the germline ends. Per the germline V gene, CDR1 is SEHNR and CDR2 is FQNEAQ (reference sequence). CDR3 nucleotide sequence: TGTGCCAGCAGGAAACAGGGTTCAACTAATGAAAAACTGTTTTTT. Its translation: CASRKQGSTNEKLFF.

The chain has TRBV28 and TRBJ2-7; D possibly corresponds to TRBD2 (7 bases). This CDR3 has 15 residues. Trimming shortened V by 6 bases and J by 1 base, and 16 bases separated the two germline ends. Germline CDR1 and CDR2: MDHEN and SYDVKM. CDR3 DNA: TGTGCCAGCAGGGGGGGGGCGCAGATATCCTACGAGCAGTACTTC. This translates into CASRGGAQISYEQYF.